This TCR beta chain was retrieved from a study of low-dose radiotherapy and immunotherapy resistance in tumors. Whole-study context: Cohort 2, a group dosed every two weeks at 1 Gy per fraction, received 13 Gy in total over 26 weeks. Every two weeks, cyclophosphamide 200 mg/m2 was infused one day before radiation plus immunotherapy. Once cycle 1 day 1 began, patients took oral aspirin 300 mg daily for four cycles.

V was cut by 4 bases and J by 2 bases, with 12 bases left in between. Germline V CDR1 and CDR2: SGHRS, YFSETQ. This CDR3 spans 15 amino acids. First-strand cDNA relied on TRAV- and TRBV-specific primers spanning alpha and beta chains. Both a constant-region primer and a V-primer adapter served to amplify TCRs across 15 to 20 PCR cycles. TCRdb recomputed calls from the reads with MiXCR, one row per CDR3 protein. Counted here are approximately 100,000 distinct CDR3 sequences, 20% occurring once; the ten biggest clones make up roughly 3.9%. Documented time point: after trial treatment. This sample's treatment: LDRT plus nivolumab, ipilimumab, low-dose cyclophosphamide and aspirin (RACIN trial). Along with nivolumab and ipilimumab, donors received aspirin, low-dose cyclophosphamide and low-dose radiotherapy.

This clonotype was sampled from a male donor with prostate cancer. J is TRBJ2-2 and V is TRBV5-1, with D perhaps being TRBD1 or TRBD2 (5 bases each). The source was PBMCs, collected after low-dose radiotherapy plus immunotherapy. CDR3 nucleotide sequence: TGCGCCAGCAGCGGTGGACGGGGCAACACCGGGGAGCTGTTTTTT. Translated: CASSGGRGNTGELFF.